The subject of this entry is one T cell receptor beta chain. The data are from a study of blood T cell repertoires in COVID-19. Study in general: There were acute and convalescent COVID-19 samples, and they came from the United States, Italy and Spain. The analysed material was cDNA or gDNA that came from T cells, B-cell-depleted T cells, or PBMCs.

Produced via immunoSEQ multiplex PCR; TCRdb's table is partial and in-frame only. The table shows approximately 220,000 clones, with roughly 89% occurring only once. Germline CDR1 SGHDT, CDR2 YYEEEE. The CDR3 covers 14 residues. The ends were cut back, 3 bases at V and 2 bases at J, with 8 bases in the middle. Participants spanned ages about 18 to 90 years and resided in about 25 US areas. Researchers sorted participants into cohorts using their self-reported clinical history. Sample: PBMCs or T cells enriched from blood (not recorded which). This TCR was recovered from a man in his thirties or forties who had been exposed to COVID-19. This chain connects TRBV5-6 to TRBJ1-4; perhaps TRBD1 as D (5 bases). The CDR3 bases are TGTGCCAGCAGCTACAGGAGCACTAATGAAAAACTGTTTTTT. It encodes CASSYRSTNEKLFF.